The rows below give T cell receptor beta chains drawn from one sample of a study of cytomegalovirus exposure and HLA in healthy donors. The protocol was immunoSEQ multiplex PCR, while the TCRdb copy is restricted to in-frame clones and leaves out a portion. In the table there are about 110,000 clones, 90% to 96% of which are singletons. The sequencing sample was made of PBMCs. These receptors were obtained from a young woman in good health and CMV-seronegative. Both conserved end residues are part of each CDR3. A D gene is named only where the DNA matches it firmly. Where a row states a size, it is once, few, many or the class of an expanded clone; other rows omit it.

J gene | clone size | D gene | V gene | CDR3 protein | CDR3 DNA
TRBJ1-1 | - | - | TRBV6-5 | CASSYSGAGGAFF | TGTGCCAGCAGTTACTCAGGGGCGGGGGGCGCTTTCTTT
TRBJ2-7 | - | TRBD2 | TRBV5-4 | CASSLVAGGPRAEQYF | TGTGCCAGCAGCTTGGTAGCGGGGGGACCCCGCGCCGAGCAGTACTTC
TRBJ2-1 | - | - | TRBV4-3 | CASSQDWLAETPKLEQFF | TGCGCCAGCAGCCAAGATTGGCTAGCTGAAACGCCCAAACTAGAGCAGTTCTTC
TRBJ2-6 | - | - | TRBV9 | CASSVGDWEAGANVLTF | TGTGCCAGCAGCGTAGGCGATTGGGAGGCAGGGGCCAACGTCCTGACTTTC
TRBJ2-7 | - | TRBD1 | TRBV27 | CASSQDRGHYEQYF | TGTGCCAGCAGTCAGGACAGGGGCCATTACGAGCAGTACTTC
TRBJ2-3 | few | TRBD1 | TRBV7-2 | CASSSETTGFTDTQYF | TGTGCCAGCAGCTCAGAGACGACAGGGTTCACAGATACGCAGTATTTT
TRBJ1-4 | - | TRBD1 | TRBV7-2 | CASSPNRGTNEKLFF | TGTGCCAGCAGCCCTAACAGGGGTACTAATGAAAAACTGTTTTTT
TRBJ1-1 | - | TRBD1 | TRBV6-5 | CASSDLTGKAFF | TGTGCCAGCAGTGACTTGACAGGGAAAGCTTTCTTT
TRBJ2-5 | - | TRBD2 | TRBV7-9 | CASRALDATSGGEETQYF | TGTGCCAGCAGGGCCCTTGATGCGACTAGCGGGGGGGAAGAGACCCAGTACTTC
TRBJ2-7 | - | - | TRBV4-1 | CASSRLQGPYEQYF | TGCGCCAGCAGCCGTCTACAGGGTCCCTACGAGCAGTACTTC
TRBJ1-5 | - | - | TRBV2 | CASSGEGNQPQHF | TGTGCCAGCAGTGGGGAGGGCAATCAGCCCCAGCATTTT
TRBJ1-1 | - | - | TRBV4-3 | CASSQNLQGSEAFF | TGCGCCAGCAGCCAAAACCTCCAGGGATCTGAAGCTTTCTTT
TRBJ2-2 | once | - | TRBV27 | CASSLVQAANTGELFF | TGTGCCAGCAGTTTAGTACAGGCCGCGAACACCGGGGAGCTGTTTTTT
TRBJ2-5 | - | TRBD2 | TRBV29-1 | CSVSRQRGQETQYF | TGCAGCGTGTCGCGACAGCGGGGCCAAGAGACCCAGTACTTC
TRBJ1-5 | once | - | TRBV4-1 | CASSQVPGNQPQHF | TGCGCCAGCAGCCAAGTCCCAGGCAATCAGCCCCAGCATTTT
TRBJ1-6 | - | TRBD1 | TRBV7-2 | CASSLKGAPGSPLHF | TGTGCCAGCAGCTTAAAGGGGGCGCCAGGTTCACCCCTCCACTTT
TRBJ2-3 | once | - | TRBV5-6 | CASSLSPGADTQYF | TGTGCCAGCAGCTTATCGCCGGGTGCAGATACGCAGTATTTT
TRBJ2-7 | - | - | TRBV2 | CASLGLNLSYEQYF | TGTGCCAGCTTGGGACTGAATCTCTCCTACGAGCAGTACTTC
TRBJ2-3 | once | - | TRBV4-2 | CASSQERDSLPSTDTQYF | TGTGCCAGCAGCCAAGAGCGTGATTCTCTACCGAGCACAGATACGCAGTATTTT
TRBJ2-5 | - | - | TRBV19 | CASSGSGGETQYF | TGTGCCAGTAGTGGGAGTGGGGGCGAGACCCAGTACTTC
TRBJ1-1 | - | - | TRBV23-1 | CASSQCGPGGNTEAFF | TGCGCCAGCAGTCAATGCGGTCCGGGGGGTAACACTGAAGCTTTCTTT
TRBJ1-1 | - | - | TRBV10-3 | CAIRENKGGLNTEAFF | TGTGCCATCAGAGAAAACAAAGGCGGCCTGAACACTGAAGCTTTCTTT
TRBJ1-2 | - | TRBD1 | TRBV7-9 | CASSLGWDSSSWTF | TGTGCCAGCAGCTTGGGTTGGGACAGCTCCAGTTGGACCTTC
TRBJ1-2 | - | - | TRBV6-5 | CATSRTGGYNYGYTF | TGTGCCACCTCTCGAACCGGGGGTTACAACTATGGCTACACCTTC
TRBJ2-4 | - | TRBD1 | TRBV7-3 | CASSSGQGRNIQYF | TGTGCCAGCAGCTCTGGACAGGGGCGCAACATTCAGTACTTC
TRBJ2-3 | - | - | TRBV29-1 | CSVVVRGQADTQYF | TGCAGCGTTGTTGTAAGGGGACAAGCAGATACGCAGTATTTT
TRBJ2-7 | - | TRBD1 | TRBV6-1 | CASSQGDEQYF | TGTGCCAGCAGTCAGGGGGACGAGCAGTACTTC
TRBJ1-2 | - | TRBD1 | TRBV28 | CASRPTGVYGYTF | TGTGCCAGCAGACCGACAGGGGTCTATGGCTACACCTTC
TRBJ2-7 | once | - | TRBV6-6 | CASSYSFGGTNYEQYF | TGTGCCAGCAGTTACTCGTTCGGGGGGACAAACTACGAGCAGTACTTC
TRBJ2-1 | - | TRBD2 | TRBV4-2 | CASSQDLLRGGDEQFF | TGTGCCAGCAGCCAAGATTTATTGCGGGGGGGCGATGAGCAGTTCTTC
TRBJ1-6 | - | - | TRBV7-9 | CASSQGSGFYNSPLHF | TGTGCCAGCAGTCAAGGTTCGGGGTTTTATAATTCACCCCTCCACTTT
TRBJ1-4 | - | TRBD1 | TRBV28 | CASSLQGAGREKLFF | TGTGCCAGCAGTCTACAGGGGGCTGGTCGGGAAAAACTGTTTTTT
TRBJ2-5 | - | TRBD2 | TRBV15 | CATSRGSGGSQETQYF | TGTGCCACCAGCAGAGGGTCGGGGGGGAGCCAAGAGACCCAGTACTTC
TRBJ1-5 | - | - | TRBV19 | CASSNRRGNQPQHF | TGTGCCAGTAGTAACCGACGGGGAAATCAGCCCCAGCATTTT
TRBJ1-5 | - | TRBD1 | TRBV28 | CASSLGWGGQGNGQPQHF | TGTGCCAGCAGTTTGGGGTGGGGTGGACAGGGGAATGGTCAGCCCCAGCATTTT
TRBJ1-2 | - | TRBD1 | TRBV7-9 | CASSPTGYGYTF | TGTGCCAGCAGCCCGACAGGGTATGGCTACACCTTC
TRBJ2-7 | - | - | TRBV28 | CASRGAGGGELYEQYF | TGTGCCAGCAGGGGGGCGGGCGGGGGCGAGCTTTACGAGCAGTACTTC
TRBJ2-5 | - | - | TRBV5-1 | CASSSKGPEETQYF | TGCGCCAGCAGCTCCAAGGGGCCGGAAGAGACCCAGTACTTC
TRBJ2-1 | - | TRBD2 | TRBV27 | CASSPTSGGNEQFF | TGTGCCAGCAGTCCAACTAGCGGGGGGAATGAGCAGTTCTTC
TRBJ2-2 | - | - | TRBV4-3 | CASSRGLTPTTGELFF | TGCGCCAGCAGCCGCGGACTGACACCAACCACCGGGGAGCTGTTTTTT
TRBJ2-5 | - | - | TRBV15 | CATSRLTTGRKETQYF | TGTGCCACCAGCAGACTAACGACAGGGAGGAAAGAGACCCAGTACTTC
TRBJ1-1 | - | - | TRBV28 | CASKQQGNTEAFF | TGTGCCAGTAAGCAGCAGGGGAACACTGAAGCTTTCTTT
TRBJ1-2 | - | TRBD1 | TRBV5-1 | CASSPWTGPNYGYTF | TGCGCCAGCAGCCCATGGACAGGGCCTAACTATGGCTACACCTTC
TRBJ2-3 | - | TRBD2 | TRBV2 | CASSAGPREGDTQYF | TGTGCCAGCAGTGCCGGGCCCCGGGAGGGAGATACGCAGTATTTT
TRBJ2-5 | - | - | TRBV6-5 | CASSYSNGGTQYF | TGTGCCAGCAGTTACTCAAACGGAGGAACCCAGTACTTC